This T cell receptor (beta chain) was sequenced in a study of glioma-infiltrating T cells after dendritic cell vaccination. This clone came up once. After removal of 0 bases from V and 5 bases from J, the junction contained 6 bases not matched to a gene. The CDR3 has 15 residues. Germline lookup yields CDR1 WNHNN and CDR2 SYGVQD (reference sequence). The table came from immunoSEQ multiplex PCR; TCRdb's copy has only in-frame clones and leaves some out. The sample contains about 50,000 clones, around 86% of which appear only once. The sequencing here drew on blood, taken before dendritic cell vaccination. The sequence was obtained from a human donor with glioblastoma. The chain links TRBV10-1 to TRBJ1-2; 7 nucleotides match TRBD1. The CDR3 DNA follows: TGCGCCAGCAGTGAGTCGGCAGGGGGAGAATATGGCTACACCTTC. Translated: CASSESAGGEYGYTF.